These 9 T cell receptor beta chains came from one sample sequenced in a study of CD8+ T cells in alopecia areata. The treatment was: oral pan-JAK inhibitor, 5-10 mg twice daily. Extracted RNA was reverse transcribed into cDNA, the sequencing template. Using immunoSEQ multiplex PCR, the repertoire was profiled, and TCRdb retains in-frame clones only, with some absent. The sample has about 210,000 clones; approximately 57% are singletons. This specimen consisted of CD4+ T cells sorted from blood, obtained at week 4, from a patient treated with tofacitinib. These receptor sequences come from a human donor with alopecia areata.

The chain couples TRBV30 to TRBJ2-3, with no clear D. The germline V gene encodes CDR1 GTSNPN and CDR2 SVGIG (reference sequence). This CDR3 has 15 amino acids. V was pared by 0 bases and J by 4 bases, with 14 bases between. CDR3 nucleotides: TGTGCCTGGAGTGTACCCGCCCCTAAGGCAGATACGCAGTATTTT. It yields the protein CAWSVPAPKADTQYF.

There are a few counts of this clone. The rearrangement joins TRBV30 to TRBJ1-1, with 8 bases identical to TRBD1. This CDR3 comprises 16 residues. V lost 1 base and J lost 0; bases outside the gene matches: 7. Germline CDR1 is GTSNPN and CDR2 is SVGIG (reference sequence). The CDR3 sequence: CAWSGGRGRLNTEAFF. CDR3 in DNA: TGTGCCTGGAGTGGAGGCAGGGGGCGATTGAACACTGAAGCTTTCTTT.

This clone was counted between two and nine times. The chain links TRBV29-1 to TRBJ1-2; weak D call: TRBD1 (5 bases). Trimming took off 3 bases at V and 6 bases at J, with 11 bases between the two ends. Germline-derived CDR1 and CDR2 are SQVTM and ANQGSEA. This CDR3 contains 12 residues. The CDR3 nucleotides are TGCAGCGTTGACACTGGGGGTGATGGCTACACCTTC. This translates into CSVDTGGDGYTF. Full variable domain (remainder filled in from reference TRBV29-1 and TRBJ1-2): SAVISQKPSRDICQRGTSLTIQCQVDSQVTMMFWYRQQPGQSLTLIATANQGSEATYESGFVIDKFPISRPNLTFSTLTVSNMSPEDSSIYLCSVDTGGDGYTFGSGTRLTVV.

There are a few counts of this clone. The chain carries TRBV29-1 and TRBJ2-3; the match to TRBD1 covers 10 bases. From germline, CDR1 is SQVTM and CDR2 ANQGSEA. J was trimmed by 8 bases and V by 4 bases; bases with no gene match: 9. The CDR3 sequence is 14 residues long. CDR3 residues: CSVGTGGFSGTQYF. For the CDR3, the DNA is TGCAGCGTTGGGACAGGGGGTTTTTCTGGTACGCAGTATTTT.

This clone is a singleton in its sample. The V call is TRBV25-1, the J call TRBJ1-1; D is unclear. This CDR3 region has 14 residues. Trimming stripped 4 bases from V and 3 bases from J, with 12 bases between. Germline CDR1 MGHDK, CDR2 SYGVNS. Written as DNA, the CDR3 is TGTGCCAGCAGTGGGGTGGGAGAGGACACTGAAGCTTTCTTT. Protein sequence: CASSGVGEDTEAFF.

This clone was counted a few times. This CDR3 is CASSPQEIGEQYF. CDR3 sequence (DNA): TGTGCCAGCAGCCCCCAGGAAATTGGCGAGCAGTACTTC. The V call is TRBV6-5, the J call TRBJ2-7; D gene uncertain. CDR3 length: 13 amino acids. Germline loops: CDR1 MNHEY, CDR2 SVGAGI. V was pared by 6 bases and J by 6 bases, with 15 bases between.

The chain couples TRBV7-9 to TRBJ2-1; D is unresolved. V shed 3 bases and J shed 14 bases, with 2 bases lying between them. Germline lookup yields CDR1 SEHNR and CDR2 FQNEAQ (reference sequence). This CDR3 contains 8 residues. As DNA, the CDR3 is TGTGCCAGCAGCTTTGAGTTCTTC. Translating gives CASSFEFF.

This clone turned up a few times. The chain combines TRBV30 with TRBJ2-3; 12 bases agree with TRBD2. The CDR3 has 17 residues. Germline V gene data show CDR1 as GTSNPN and CDR2 as SVGIG (reference sequence). V lost 7 bases, J lost 0 bases, and 11 bases stayed unmatched. The CDR3 spells CAFLGLAGTTSTDTQYF. The DNA of the CDR3 is TGTGCCTTTCTCGGACTAGCGGGGACTACTAGCACAGATACGCAGTATTTT.

This chain uses TRBV7-2 with TRBJ1-1, with D unclear. This CDR3 is 14 amino acids long. V was clipped by 6 bases and J by 1 base, with 12 bases between them. CDR1 is SGHTA, CDR2 FQGNSA, per germline. The CDR3 is CASSRSPTNTEAFF. In nucleotides, the CDR3 is TGTGCCAGCAGTCGATCACCGACGAACACTGAAGCTTTCTTT.